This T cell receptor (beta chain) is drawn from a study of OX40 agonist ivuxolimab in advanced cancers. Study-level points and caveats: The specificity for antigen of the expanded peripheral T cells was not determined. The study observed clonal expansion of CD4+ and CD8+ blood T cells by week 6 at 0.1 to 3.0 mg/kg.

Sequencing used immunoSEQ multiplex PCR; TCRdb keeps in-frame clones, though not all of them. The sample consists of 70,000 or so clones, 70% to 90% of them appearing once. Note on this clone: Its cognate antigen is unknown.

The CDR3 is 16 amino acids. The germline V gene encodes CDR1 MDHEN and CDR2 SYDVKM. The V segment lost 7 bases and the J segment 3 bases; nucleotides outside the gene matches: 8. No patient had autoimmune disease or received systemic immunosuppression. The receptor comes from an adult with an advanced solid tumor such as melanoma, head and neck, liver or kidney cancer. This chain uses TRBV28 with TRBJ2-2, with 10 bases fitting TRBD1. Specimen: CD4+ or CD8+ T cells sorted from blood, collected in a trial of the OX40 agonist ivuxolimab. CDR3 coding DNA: TGTGCCAGCACCGACCGGGACAGGGGCGACACCGGGGAGCTGTTTTTT. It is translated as CASTDRDRGDTGELFF.